These T cell receptor beta chains were read from a single sample in a study of identifying expanded T cells in peripheral blood. Some clones are missing from TCRdb's copy, which holds only in-frame ones; the method was immunoSEQ multiplex PCR. The sample has 50,000 to 75,000 clones, around four fifths seen once. The sequenced sample was blood. The receptors were gathered from a person aged 18-70 years in good health. Each CDR3 is given with its conserved first and last residue. The D gene is left open where the match is weak. The size entry is marked missing in some rows and otherwise reads once, few, many or a size class.

D	V	J	size	DNA	CDR3
.	TRBV21-1	TRBJ1-2	.	TGTGCCAGACGGACAGGGGACAGCTATGGCTACACCTTC	CARRTGDSYGYTF
.	TRBV30	TRBJ1-6	.	TGTGCCTGGAGTAAAGGGGGTGGGTATAATTCACCCCTCCACTTT	CAWSKGGGYNSPLHF
TRBD2	TRBV29-1	TRBJ2-1	.	TGCAACGTCAAAGCGGGGTACAATGAGCAGTTCTTC	CNVKAGYNEQFF
.	TRBV5-5	TRBJ2-3	.	TGTGCCAGCAGCTTGGCCTCGGATAGCGGAGAAGACACAGATACGCAGTATTTT	CASSLASDSGEDTDTQYF
.	TRBV28	TRBJ2-1	.	TGTGCCAGCAGTAAAGAGGGGAGGTGGTACAATGAGCAGTTCTTC	CASSKEGRWYNEQFF
TRBD2	TRBV10-1	TRBJ2-5	.	TGCGCCGGAGAAAGAACTAGCGGGTGGGAGACCCAGTACTTC	CAGERTSGWETQYF
TRBD1	TRBV27	TRBJ1-5	.	TGTGCCAGCAGTCCCACAGGGGGGAATCAGCCCCAGCATTTT	CASSPTGGNQPQHF
TRBD1	TRBV11-2	TRBJ1-2	.	TGTGCCAGCAGCTTAGAGGGGACAGGGGATTCCGGCTACACCTTC	CASSLEGTGDSGYTF
TRBD1	TRBV6-5	TRBJ1-3	.	TGTGCCAGCAGCCCGGACAGGTTCTCTGGAAACACCATATATTTT	CASSPDRFSGNTIYF
.	TRBV4-1	TRBJ2-5	.	TGCGCCAGCAGCCAATGGAGGGCGGAGACCCAGTACTTC	CASSQWRAETQYF
.	TRBV5-6	TRBJ2-3	.	TGTGCCAGCAGCCCCAGCACAGATACGCAGTATTTT	CASSPSTDTQYF
TRBD1	TRBV5-1	TRBJ1-3	.	TGCGCCAGCACCGAACAGGGGATTTCTGGAAACACCATATATTTT	CASTEQGISGNTIYF
.	TRBV11-2	TRBJ1-1	.	TGTGCCAGCAGCTTAGGGCAGCACAACACTGAAGCTTTCTTT	CASSLGQHNTEAFF
TRBD1	TRBV9	TRBJ1-3	.	TGTGCCAGCAGCGTAGAGACAGGGTTTCCTGGAAACACCATATATTTT	CASSVETGFPGNTIYF
.	TRBV7-6	TRBJ1-4	.	TGTGCCAGCAGCTTAGAAATGCAGGGTGGGGAAAAACTGTTTTTT	CASSLEMQGGEKLFF
.	TRBV5-1	TRBJ2-3	.	TGCGCCAGCAGCTTTGGGGCTAGCACAGATACGCAGTATTTT	CASSFGASTDTQYF
.	TRBV19	TRBJ1-2	.	TGTGCCAGTAGTGACGGAAACTATGGCTACACCTTC	CASSDGNYGYTF
TRBD1	TRBV14	TRBJ1-1	.	TGTGCCAGCAGCCCCCGGACAGGGAACACTGAAGCTTTCTTT	CASSPRTGNTEAFF
TRBD1	TRBV30	TRBJ2-4	.	TGTGCCTGGAGTCTCAACAGGGGTCTGGCCAAAAACATTCAGTACTTC	CAWSLNRGLAKNIQYF
.	TRBV14	TRBJ1-2	.	TGTGCCAGCAGCCAGGACCGAAGGGGCTACACCTTC	CASSQDRRGYTF
TRBD1	TRBV6-1	TRBJ1-6	.	TGTGCCAGCAGTGAACCAGACTCACACAGGGGGTATAATTCACCCCTCCACTTT	CASSEPDSHRGYNSPLHF
TRBD1	TRBV6-5	TRBJ1-1	.	TGTGCCAGCAGTAGGAGGGGACAGGGGTACACTGAAGCTTTCTTT	CASSRRGQGYTEAFF
TRBD1	TRBV5-1	TRBJ2-2	.	TGCGCCAGCAGCTGGGGGACAGCAAGTAACACCGGGGAGCTGTTTTTT	CASSWGTASNTGELFF
.	TRBV15	TRBJ2-1	.	TGTGCCACCAGCAGAGATACCCATCGTACCTCCTACAATGAGCAGTTCTTC	CATSRDTHRTSYNEQFF
.	TRBV6-4	TRBJ2-6	.	TGTGCCAGCAGTGAGGAGGGCTCCGGGGCCAACGTCCTGACTTTC	CASSEEGSGANVLTF
.	TRBV5-1	TRBJ1-1	few	TGCGCCAGCAGCTTGGTACAGGGCTTTGAAGCTTTCTTT	CASSLVQGFEAFF
TRBD2	TRBV5-1	TRBJ2-3	.	TGCGCCAGCAGCTCCGGGTCGACTAGCGGGGGGGATACGCAGTATTTT	CASSSGSTSGGDTQYF
TRBD1	TRBV5-6	TRBJ1-6	many	TGTGCCAGCAGCTTGGGCGGGACAGGAGAACGATCACCCCTCCACTTT	CASSLGGTGERSPLHF
TRBD2	TRBV29-1	TRBJ2-7	.	TGCAGCGCTGGACTAGCGGGAGCCGAGCAGTACTTC	CSAGLAGAEQYF
TRBD1	TRBV14	TRBJ1-5	.	TGTGCCAGCAGCCCAGGGGGACAGGGGTCAGGTCAGCCCCAGCATTTT	CASSPGGQGSGQPQHF
TRBD1	TRBV7-8	TRBJ2-7	once	TGTGCCAGCAGCCGAGGATTGGACAGGATCTACGAGCAGTACTTC	CASSRGLDRIYEQYF
TRBD1	TRBV4-1	TRBJ1-2	.	TGCGCCAGCAGCCAAGGGACAGGGGAGAATGGCTACACCTTC	CASSQGTGENGYTF
.	TRBV2	TRBJ2-5	.	TGTGCCAGCAGTGAAGGGGCCCCAGAGACCCAGTACTTC	CASSEGAPETQYF
TRBD1	TRBV5-6	TRBJ1-5	many	TGTGCCAGCAGCTTCAGTACAGGGGATGGTCAGCCCCAGCATTTT	CASSFSTGDGQPQHF
.	TRBV7-9	TRBJ1-3	.	TGTGCCAGCAGCTCAGGCTCTGGAAACACCATATATTTT	CASSSGSGNTIYF
.	TRBV27	TRBJ1-1	.	TGTGCCAGCAGTTTCTCCTCAGTGAACACTGAAGCTTTCTTT	CASSFSSVNTEAFF
TRBD2	TRBV7-6	TRBJ2-2	.	TGTGCCAGCAGCTTAGAAGCGGGGGGAATACACACCGGGGAGCTGTTTTTT	CASSLEAGGIHTGELFF
.	TRBV9	TRBJ1-3	.	TGTGCCAGCAGCTCGGGGCTCTCTGGAAACACCATATATTTT	CASSSGLSGNTIYF
.	TRBV30	TRBJ1-2	once	TGTGCCTCGACGCCTTATCAGGGAAGGAGGGATGGCTACACCTTC	CASTPYQGRRDGYTF
.	TRBV7-9	TRBJ2-1	.	TGTGCCAGCAGCTTAGTACGGGGAAGGTACAATGAGCAGTTCTTC	CASSLVRGRYNEQFF
TRBD1	TRBV18	TRBJ1-2	once	TGTGCCAGCTCACCATCAACAGGGGGCGATTATGGCTACACCTTC	CASSPSTGGDYGYTF
TRBD1	TRBV5-1	TRBJ1-2	.	TGCGCCAGCAGCCGTAACCCGGGACAGGGCTATGGCTACACCTTC	CASSRNPGQGYGYTF
.	TRBV19	TRBJ1-3	.	TGTGCCAGTAGTCAGGTTCATCGATTAGGAAACACCATATATTTT	CASSQVHRLGNTIYF
TRBD2	TRBV11-2	TRBJ2-5	.	TGTGCCAGCAGCTATAGCGGGCGGATAACCGGGGAGACCCAGTACTTC	CASSYSGRITGETQYF
.	TRBV6-1	TRBJ2-3	.	TGTGCCAGCAGTGAACGATGGGCCGCAGATACGCAGTATTTT	CASSERWAADTQYF
TRBD2	TRBV5-1	TRBJ2-7	.	TGCGCCAGCAGCTTGATTAGCGGGAGTCAGGGTTCCTACGAGCAGTACTTC	CASSLISGSQGSYEQYF
TRBD1	TRBV18	TRBJ1-6	.	TGTGCCAGCTCACCCGACAGGGCCCGAAATTCACCCCTCCACTTT	CASSPDRARNSPLHF
TRBD1	TRBV10-3	TRBJ1-1	.	TGTGCCATCTCAGGGGGGGGAATCACTGAAGCTTTCTTT	CAISGGGITEAFF
.	TRBV19	TRBJ1-3	.	TGTGCCAGTAGTATGGACATCGGGTTTCCTATCTCGGGAAACACCATATATTTT	CASSMDIGFPISGNTIYF
.	TRBV30	TRBJ1-5	.	TGTGCCTGGAGGGGCATCCCAAATCAGCCCCAGCATTTT	CAWRGIPNQPQHF
TRBD2	TRBV4-1	TRBJ2-5	.	TGCGCCAGCAGCCAAGTTAGGGCGGGGGGCGAGACCCAGTACTTC	CASSQVRAGGETQYF
.	TRBV12-2	TRBJ1-3	.	TGTGCAAGTCGCTCTGAGTGCGGGGTGGGAAACACCATATATTTT	CASRSECGVGNTIYF